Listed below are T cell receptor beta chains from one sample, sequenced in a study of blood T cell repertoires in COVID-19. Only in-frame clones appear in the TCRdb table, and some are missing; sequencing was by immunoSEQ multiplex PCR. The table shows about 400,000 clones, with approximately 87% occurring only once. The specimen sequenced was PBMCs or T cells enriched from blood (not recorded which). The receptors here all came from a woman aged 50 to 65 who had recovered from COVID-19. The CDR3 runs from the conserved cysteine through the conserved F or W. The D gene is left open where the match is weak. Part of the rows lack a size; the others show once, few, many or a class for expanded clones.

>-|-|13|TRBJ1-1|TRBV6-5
TGTGCCAGCAGTTACGACGGGATGAGTGAAGCTTTCTTT
CASSYDGMSEAFF
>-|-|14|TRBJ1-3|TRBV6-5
TGTGCCAGCAGCTCTGACAACTCTGGAAACACCATATATTTT
CASSSDNSGNTIYF
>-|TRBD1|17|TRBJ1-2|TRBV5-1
TGCGCCAGCAGCTTGGGACAGGGTGTTTACGGCTCGTCCGGCTACACCTTC
CASSLGQGVYGSSGYTF
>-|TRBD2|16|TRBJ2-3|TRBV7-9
TGTGCCAGCAGCTTCTCGGGGGGACTGGGCACAGATACGCAGTATTTT
CASSFSGGLGTDTQYF
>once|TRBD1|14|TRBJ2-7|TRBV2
TGTGCCAGCAGCTTACAGGGGTCGACCTACGAGCAGTACTTC
CASSLQGSTYEQYF
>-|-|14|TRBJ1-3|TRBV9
TGTGCCAGCAGCGTCGGTACGTCTGGAAACACCATATATTTT
CASSVGTSGNTIYF
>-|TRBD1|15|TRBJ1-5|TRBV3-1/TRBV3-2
TGTGCCAGTTCCGGGCAGGGGGTTTCCAATCAGCCCCAGCATTTT
CASSGQGVSNQPQHF
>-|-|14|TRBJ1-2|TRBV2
TGTGCCAGCAGTGAAGAGGGGATCCCCTATGGCTACACCTTC
CASSEEGIPYGYTF
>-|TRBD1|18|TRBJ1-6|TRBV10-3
TGTGCCATCAGTGATCCGCGATCGACGGGACAGGGTGGGTCACCCCTCCACTTT
CAISDPRSTGQGGSPLHF
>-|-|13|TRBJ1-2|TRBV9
TGTGCCAGCAGCGTTGACAGCGAGTATGGCTACACCTTC
CASSVDSEYGYTF
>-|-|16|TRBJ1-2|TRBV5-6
TGTGCCAGCAGCTTAGGACCGCGGGAAGCTAACTATGGCTACACCTTC
CASSLGPREANYGYTF
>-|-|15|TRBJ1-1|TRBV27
TGTGCCAGCAGTTTATCCCGGGGGGCGAACACTGAAGCTTTCTTT
CASSLSRGANTEAFF
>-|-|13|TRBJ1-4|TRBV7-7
TGTGCTCTAAGCGCAAGTCCTAATGAAAAACTGTTTTTT
CALSASPNEKLFF
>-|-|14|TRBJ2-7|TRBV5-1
TGCGCCAGCAGCTTGGAAGGGGGAGGGAGGGAGCAGTACTTC
CASSLEGGGREQYF
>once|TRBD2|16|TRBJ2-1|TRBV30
TGTGCCTGGAGCGGGTCGGGGACTAGCGAAGTCGGTGAGCAGTTCTTC
CAWSGSGTSEVGEQFF
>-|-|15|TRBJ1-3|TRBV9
TGTGCCAGCAGCGTCGGACATCGCTCTGGAAACACCATATATTTT
CASSVGHRSGNTIYF
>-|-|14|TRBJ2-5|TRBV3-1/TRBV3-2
TGTGCCAGCAGCCAAGCGGGGGTTATTAGGCGCGAGTACTTC
CASSQAGVIRREYF
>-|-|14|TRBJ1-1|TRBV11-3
TGTGCCAGCAGCTTCTGGGCACCGAACACTGAAGCTTTCTTT
CASSFWAPNTEAFF
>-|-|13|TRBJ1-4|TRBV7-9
TGTGCCAGCAGCTTAAGGGATGAGGGAAAACTGTTTTTT
CASSLRDEGKLFF
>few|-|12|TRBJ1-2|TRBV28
TGTGCCAGCAATCGGGGGAACTATGGCTACACCTTC
CASNRGNYGYTF
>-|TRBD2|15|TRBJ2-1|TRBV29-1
TGCAGCGTTGGTGATGGGGGGGTGAGTTACAATGAGCAGTTCTTC
CSVGDGGVSYNEQFF
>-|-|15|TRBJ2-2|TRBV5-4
TGTGCCAGCAGCTTGGTCGGTCGGGGGACCGGGGAGCTGTTTTTT
CASSLVGRGTGELFF
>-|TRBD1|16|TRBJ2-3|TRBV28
TGTGCCAGCAGTTTAATCACAGGGGGAGCGGCAGATACGCAGTATTTT
CASSLITGGAADTQYF
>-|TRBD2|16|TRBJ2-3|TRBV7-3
TGTGCCAGCAGCTCACTAGCGGGGTTGGGCACAGATACGCAGTATTTT
CASSSLAGLGTDTQYF
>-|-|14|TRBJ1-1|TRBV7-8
TGTGCCAGCAGCCCTCTGGACAGAAACACTGAAGCTTTCTTT
CASSPLDRNTEAFF
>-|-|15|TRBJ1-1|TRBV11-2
TGTGCCAGCAGCTCACCGCGTACTGGTAACACTGAAGCTTTCTTT
CASSSPRTGNTEAFF
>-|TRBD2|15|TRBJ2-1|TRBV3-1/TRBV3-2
TGTGCCAGCAGTCGACTAGCGGGGGGGCTCAATGAGCAGTTCTTC
CASSRLAGGLNEQFF
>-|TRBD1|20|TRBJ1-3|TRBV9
TGTGCCAGCAGCGCAGAACCAGGGGGCCTTCGAACCAGCTCTGGAAACACCATATATTTT
CASSAEPGGLRTSSGNTIYF